This TCR beta chain was identified in a study of CD8 T cells in ankylosing spondylitis. General study points: Seemingly characteristic of ankylosing spondylitis blood was a TCR beta motif consisting of several highly homologous variants. Disease-linked clones reportedly concentrated significantly in matched ankylosing spondylitis synovial fluid. Clones linked to disease, bearing a CD8+ phenotype, were relatively rare in peripheral blood.

V lost 7 bases and J lost 3, with 15 bases in between. The CDR3 length is 14 residues. CDR1 is SEHNR, CDR2 FQNEAQ, per germline (reference sequence). As the method for making TCR beta libraries, quantitative 5'-RACE with molecular barcodes was used. TCRdb itself ran the 5' RACE reads through MiXCR, one entry per CDR3 protein. The sample includes a few hundred thousand distinct CDR3 sequences, about a fifth of them seen just once. Concerning this clonotype: Its antigen is as yet unknown.

Sequencing used blood, either unsorted or a sorted T cell fraction (not recorded which). The rearrangement links TRBV7-9 to TRBJ1-1; TRBD1 is a possible D gene (5 bases). The origin of this receptor is a male donor with ankylosing spondylitis. CDR3 region: CASTVPGGYTEAFF. The CDR3 DNA reads TGTGCCAGCACCGTCCCGGGGGGTTACACTGAAGCTTTCTTT.